This TCR beta chain was captured in a study of blood T cells in healthy people across ages. Through a sample-barcoded 5' primer and a J-beta primer mix, a second PCR was run for about 6 to 11 cycles. From each sample, at least 2.5 million paired-end reads containing CDR3 were obtained. TCRdb independently ran MiXCR on the 5' RACE reads; one entry per CDR3 protein. The sample gives about 1.5 million distinct CDR3 sequences, 40% to 45% of which show up once; approximately 4.1% is in the top ten. Sequenced: blood. The TCR sequence derives from a young woman in good health.

CDR3 loop: CASSPVGSKVSYEQYF. In nucleotides, the CDR3 is TGTGCCAGCTCACCAGTCGGGAGTAAGGTGTCCTACGAGCAGTACTTC. The chain carries TRBV18 and TRBJ2-7, with D possibly being TRBD2 (6 bases). This CDR3 has 16 amino acids. The ends were cut back, 2 bases at V and 1 base at J, with 15 bases in the middle. From germline, CDR1 is KGHSH and CDR2 LQKENI.